This TCR beta chain was sequenced for a study of T-cell memory formation after mild COVID-19. This clonotype has just a few counts. Its target is unknown. 5'RACE with constant-segment primers built TCRalpha and TCRbeta cDNA libraries with UMIs. TCRdb re-derived calls from the 5' RACE reads in MiXCR, one entry per CDR3 protein. The sample shows about 350,000 distinct CDR3 sequences, roughly an eighth of them seen only once. Study-wide results and limits: Clones that contracted clustered mainly in CM and EM if CD4+ and in EMRA if CD8+.

This CDR3 is built from 15 residues. Germline V lookup: CDR1 SGDLS, CDR2 YYNGEE. V lost 0 bases and J 2 bases, leaving 11 bases between the germline ends. Sequenced sample: PBMCs or a T cell subset sorted from them (not recorded which). This clonotype was sampled from a man aged 18 to 35 who had mild COVID-19 (a few samples of this study predate the infection). Cell type and time point are not known. V gene TRBV9 combines with J gene TRBJ2-5; D not resolved. The CDR3 reads CASSVVSGQQETQYF. DNA of the CDR3: TGTGCCAGCAGCGTAGTATCCGGGCAGCAAGAGACCCAGTACTTC.